This T cell receptor beta chain emerged from a study of blood T cell repertoires in COVID-19. Turning to the study itself: The samples span acute and convalescent COVID-19 from the United States, Italy and Spain. From T cells, B-cell-depleted T cells, or PBMCs came the material, which was cDNA or gDNA.

Study processing details: Amplification of reference gene primers was used by the study to estimate nucleated cell counts. The data were produced by immunoSEQ multiplex PCR, yet TCRdb's version contains in-frame clones alone and is incomplete. That table gives V, J and clone size, and the DNA gave D and trimming. This repertoire shows about 230,000 clones, approximately 90% found once; its top ten account for about an eighth. Trimming cost V 3 bases and J 9 bases; bases outside gene matches: 6. This CDR3 has 14 residues. Per germline, CDR1 SGHNT and CDR2 YENEEA. The specimen sequenced was peripheral blood. The chain combines TRBV11-3 with TRBJ2-1, with 9 positions matching TRBD2. This TCR came from a young woman who had recovered from COVID-19. The CDR3: CASSFGLATSEQFF. The CDR3 DNA sequence: TGTGCCAGCAGCTTCGGACTAGCGACTAGTGAGCAGTTCTTC.